The 9 T cell receptor beta chains reported below all come from one sample, sequenced in a study of CD8 T cells in ankylosing spondylitis. Study-wide results and limits: Ankylosing spondylitis blood appeared to carry a characteristic TCR beta motif of 7 or 8 highly homologous variants.

TCRdb passed the 5' RACE reads through MiXCR, listing each CDR3 protein once. The data show hundreds of thousands of distinct CDR3 sequences, 17% seen once. These receptors have no known antigen. Specimen: blood, either unsorted or a sorted T cell fraction (not recorded which). The receptor set was obtained from a male donor with ankylosing spondylitis.

In the case of this clonotype: With a much larger clone just one base away, this may be a read error. V and J are TRBV4-1 and TRBJ2-2; TRBD1 might be the D (6 bases). Looked up from germline, CDR1 is MGHRA and CDR2 is YSYEKL. CDR3 length: 16 amino acids. V shed 1 base and J shed 0 bases, with 9 bases lying between them. The CDR3 here is CASSQGAGANTGELFF. DNA of the CDR3: TGCGCCAGCAGCCAAGGGGCAGGGGCGAACACCGGGGAGCTGTTTTTT.

This clonotype was recorded a few times. The rearrangement links TRBV5-6 to TRBJ2-3; D remains unclear. Trimming stripped 6 bases from V and 5 bases from J, with 7 bases between. The CDR3 totals 11 residues. From germline, CDR1 is SGHDT and CDR2 YYEEEE. The CDR3 DNA follows: TGTGCCAGCACTCTGGAAGATACGCAGTATTTT. Amino acid sequence: CASTLEDTQYF.

In its sample, this clonotype was seen a few times. This chain links TRBV12-3 or TRBV12-4 with TRBJ2-6, with D possibly matching TRBD2 (5 bases). This CDR3 comprises 15 residues. Trimming stripped 5 bases from V and 6 bases from J, with 14 bases between. The CDR3 reads CASSLRGREANVLTF. The CDR3 DNA sequence: TGTGCCAGCAGTCTCCGCGGCCGGGAGGCCAACGTCCTGACTTTC.

The chain is built from TRBV18 and TRBJ2-1; D is undetermined. Germline V gives CDR1 KGHSH, CDR2 LQKENI. The CDR3 has 15 amino acids. The V end lost 8 bases, the J end lost 5 bases, and 19 bases lay between the germline ends. CDR3 DNA: TGTGCCAGCACCACCTCTACCAACCTAAACAATGAGCAGTTCTTC. Its translation: CASTTSTNLNNEQFF.

The chain has TRBV5-5 and TRBJ1-2; TRBD1 aligns across 7 bases. The germline CDR1 and CDR2 sequences are SGHKS and YYEKEE (reference sequence). The CDR3 loop spans 14 amino acids. V shed 1 base, J shed 5 bases, and the junction held 5 bases outside the gene matches. Written as DNA, the CDR3 is TGTGCCAGCAGCTTGAGTCGGACAGGATATGGCTACACCTTC. Residues: CASSLSRTGYGYTF.

This rearrangement joins TRBV2 to TRBJ2-3; D is unclear. The germline gives CDR1 SNHLY, CDR2 FYNNEI. The length of the CDR3 is 16 residues. Deletions cut 1 base from V and 3 bases from J, with 14 bases between. CDR3 loop: CASSEDRAARTDTQYF. The CDR3 region has the DNA TGTGCCAGCAGTGAAGACCGGGCGGCCCGGACAGATACGCAGTATTTT. Combining the CDR3 with reference TRBV2 and TRBJ2-3 gives the whole variable domain EPEVTQTPSHQVTQMGQEVILRCVPISNHLYFYWYRQILGQKVEFLVSFYNNEISEKSEIFDDQFSVERPDGSNFTLKIRSTKLEDSAMYFCASSEDRAARTDTQYFGPGTRLTVL.

This clonotype appeared a few times. V gene TRBV3-1 combines with J gene TRBJ2-7, with D hard to call. CDR1 LGHDT and CDR2 YNNKEL come from the germline V gene (reference sequence). Trimming removed 1 base from V and 0 bases from J, with 10 bases in between. The CDR3 contains 15 residues. In DNA form, the CDR3 reads TGTGCCAGCAGCCAAGGGAGCACGATCTCCTACGAGCAGTACTTC. It specifies CASSQGSTISYEQYF.

This chain uses TRBV4-1 with TRBJ1-3; 8 bases match TRBD1. The CDR3 loop spans 16 amino acids. Trimming at V came to 0 bases and at J to 3 bases, leaving 4 bases not matched to a gene. The germline gives CDR1 MGHRA, CDR2 YSYEKL. DNA for the CDR3: TGCGCCAGCAGCCAAGACCCCGGACAGGGTGGAAACACCATATATTTT. Its translation: CASSQDPGQGGNTIYF.

The rearrangement uses TRBV11-2 and TRBJ2-5, with D tentatively TRBD1 (5 bases). CDR1 is SGHAT, CDR2 FQNNGV, per germline. The CDR3 runs to 14 residues. Trimming pared 1 base from V and 5 bases from J, leaving 11 bases between. CDR3 loop: CASSLARTIETQYF. The CDR3 DNA sequence: TGTGCCAGCAGCTTAGCACGGACAATTGAGACCCAGTACTTC.